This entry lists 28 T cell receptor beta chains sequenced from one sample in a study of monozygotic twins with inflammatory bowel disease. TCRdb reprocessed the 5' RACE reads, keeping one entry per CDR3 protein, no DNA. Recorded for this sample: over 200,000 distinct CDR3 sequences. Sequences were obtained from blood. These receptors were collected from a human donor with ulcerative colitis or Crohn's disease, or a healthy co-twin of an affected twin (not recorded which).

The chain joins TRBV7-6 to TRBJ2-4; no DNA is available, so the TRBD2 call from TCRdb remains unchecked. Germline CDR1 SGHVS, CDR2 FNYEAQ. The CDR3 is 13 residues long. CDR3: CASSSEVGGIQYF.

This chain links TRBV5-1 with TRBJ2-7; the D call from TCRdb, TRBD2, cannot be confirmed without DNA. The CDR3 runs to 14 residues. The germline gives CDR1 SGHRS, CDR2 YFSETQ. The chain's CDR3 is CASILAGGMHEQYF.

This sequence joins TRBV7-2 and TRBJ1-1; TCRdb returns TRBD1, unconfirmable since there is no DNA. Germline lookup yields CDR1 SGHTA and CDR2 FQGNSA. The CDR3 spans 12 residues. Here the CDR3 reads CASKGVDTEAFF.

This CDR3 is CASSFGRDGFF. This chain joins TRBV12-3 or TRBV12-4 and TRBJ2-1; TCRdb names TRBD2, which stays unverified in the absence of DNA. The CDR3 runs to 11 residues.

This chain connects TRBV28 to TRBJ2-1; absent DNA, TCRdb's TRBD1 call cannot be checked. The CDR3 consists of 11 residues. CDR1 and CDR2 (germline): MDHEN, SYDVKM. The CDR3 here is CASGGRDEQFF.

The CDR3 reads CASSSPRGNPKLLGGELFF. The chain joins TRBV11-2 to TRBJ2-2; TCRdb gives TRBD1 as the D gene, but with no DNA this cannot be confirmed. The CDR3 has 19 amino acids. From germline, CDR1 is SGHAT and CDR2 FQNNGV. Full variable domain (missing parts from reference TRBV11-2 and TRBJ2-2): EAGVAQSPRYKIIEKRQSVAFWCNPISGHATLYWYQQILGQGPKLLIQFQNNGVVDDSQLPKDRFSAERLKGVDSTLKIQPAKLEDSAVYLCASSSPRGNPKLLGGELFFGEGSRLTVL.

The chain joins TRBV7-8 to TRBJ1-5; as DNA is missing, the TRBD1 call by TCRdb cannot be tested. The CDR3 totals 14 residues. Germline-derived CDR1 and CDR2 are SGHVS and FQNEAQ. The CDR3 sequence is CASSLSGRNQPQHF.

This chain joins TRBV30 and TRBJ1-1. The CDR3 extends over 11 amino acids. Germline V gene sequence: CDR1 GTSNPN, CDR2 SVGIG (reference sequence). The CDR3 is CAWKDGDEAFF.

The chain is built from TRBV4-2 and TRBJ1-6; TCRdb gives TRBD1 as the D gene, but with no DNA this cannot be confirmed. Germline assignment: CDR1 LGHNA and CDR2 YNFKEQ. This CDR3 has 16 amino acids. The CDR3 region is CASSHDPGTGGPDLHF.

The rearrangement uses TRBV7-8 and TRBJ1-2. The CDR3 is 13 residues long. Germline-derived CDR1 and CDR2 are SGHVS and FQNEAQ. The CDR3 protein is CASSPLPGHGYTF. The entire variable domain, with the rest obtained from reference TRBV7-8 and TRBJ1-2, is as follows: GAGVSQSPRYKVAKRGQDVALRCDPISGHVSLFWYQQALGQGPEFLTYFQNEAQLDKSGLPSDRFFAERPEGSVSTLKIQRTQQEDSAVYLCASSPLPGHGYTFGSGTRLTVV.

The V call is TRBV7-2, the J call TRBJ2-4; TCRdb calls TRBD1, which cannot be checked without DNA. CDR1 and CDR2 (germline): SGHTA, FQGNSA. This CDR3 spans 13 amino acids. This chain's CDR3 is CASSLNPGHMQYF.

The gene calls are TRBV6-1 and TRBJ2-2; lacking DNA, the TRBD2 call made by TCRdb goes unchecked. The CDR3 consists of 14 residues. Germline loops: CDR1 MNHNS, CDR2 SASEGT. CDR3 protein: CASSGDSYTGELFF.

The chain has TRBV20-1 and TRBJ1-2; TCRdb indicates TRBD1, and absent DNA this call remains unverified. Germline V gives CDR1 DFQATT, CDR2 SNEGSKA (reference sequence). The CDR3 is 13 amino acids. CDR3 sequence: CSAPRQGTNGYTF.

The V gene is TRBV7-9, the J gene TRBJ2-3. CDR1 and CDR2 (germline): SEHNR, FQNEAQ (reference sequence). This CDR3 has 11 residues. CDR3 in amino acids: CASTRIDTQYF.

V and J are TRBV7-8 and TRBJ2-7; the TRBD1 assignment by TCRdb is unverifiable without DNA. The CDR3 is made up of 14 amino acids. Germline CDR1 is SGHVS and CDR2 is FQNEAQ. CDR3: CASSLDILTYEQYF. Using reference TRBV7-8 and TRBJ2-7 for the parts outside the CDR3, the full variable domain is GAGVSQSPRYKVAKRGQDVALRCDPISGHVSLFWYQQALGQGPEFLTYFQNEAQLDKSGLPSDRFFAERPEGSVSTLKIQRTQQEDSAVYLCASSLDILTYEQYFGPGTRLTVT.

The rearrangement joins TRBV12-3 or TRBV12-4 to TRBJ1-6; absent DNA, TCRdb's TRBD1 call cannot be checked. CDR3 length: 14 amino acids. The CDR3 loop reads CASRTGGFNSPLHF.

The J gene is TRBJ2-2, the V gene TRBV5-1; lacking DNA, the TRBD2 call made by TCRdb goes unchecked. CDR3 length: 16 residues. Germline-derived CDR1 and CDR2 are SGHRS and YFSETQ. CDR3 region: CASSQTSVRGTGELFF.

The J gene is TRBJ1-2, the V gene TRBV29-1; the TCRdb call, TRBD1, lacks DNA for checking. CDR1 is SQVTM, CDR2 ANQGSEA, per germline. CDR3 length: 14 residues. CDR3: CSVPGTGGIYGYTF.

The CDR3 region is CASKGTLSSYEQYF. The V and J genes are TRBV28 and TRBJ2-7; TCRdb names TRBD2, which stays unverified in the absence of DNA. This CDR3 comprises 14 residues. Germline loops: CDR1 MDHEN, CDR2 SYDVKM.

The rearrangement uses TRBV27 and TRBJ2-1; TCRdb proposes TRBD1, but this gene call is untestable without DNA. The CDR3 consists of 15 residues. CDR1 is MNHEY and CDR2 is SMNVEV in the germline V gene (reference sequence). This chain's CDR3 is CASSLGGGASYEQFF.

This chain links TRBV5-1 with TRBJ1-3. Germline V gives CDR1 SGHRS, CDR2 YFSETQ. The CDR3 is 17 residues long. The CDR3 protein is CASSLAGSQNSGNTIYF.

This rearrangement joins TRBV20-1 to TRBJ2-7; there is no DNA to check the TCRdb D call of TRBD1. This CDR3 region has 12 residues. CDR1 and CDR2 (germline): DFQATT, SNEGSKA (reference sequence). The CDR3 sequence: CSATGQFYEQYF.

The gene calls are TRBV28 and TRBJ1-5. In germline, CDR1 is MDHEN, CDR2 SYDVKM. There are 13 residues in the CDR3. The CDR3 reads CASSRSAGQPQHF.

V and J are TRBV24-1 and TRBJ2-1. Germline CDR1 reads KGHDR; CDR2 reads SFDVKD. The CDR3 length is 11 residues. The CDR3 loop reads CATSDLNEQFF.

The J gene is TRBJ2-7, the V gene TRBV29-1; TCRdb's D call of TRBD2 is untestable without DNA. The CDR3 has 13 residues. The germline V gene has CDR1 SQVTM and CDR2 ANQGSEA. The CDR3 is CSVETSGTYEQYF.

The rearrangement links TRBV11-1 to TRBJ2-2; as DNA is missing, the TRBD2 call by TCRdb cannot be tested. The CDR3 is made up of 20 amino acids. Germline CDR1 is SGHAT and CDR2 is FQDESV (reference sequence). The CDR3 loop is CASSPRLAGGLSLGTGELFF.

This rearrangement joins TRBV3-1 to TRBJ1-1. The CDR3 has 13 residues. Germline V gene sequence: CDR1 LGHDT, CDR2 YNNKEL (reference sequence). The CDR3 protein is CASSQDWAEEAFF.

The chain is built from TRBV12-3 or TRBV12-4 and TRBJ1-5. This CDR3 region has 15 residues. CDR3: CASKEGGANNQPQHF.